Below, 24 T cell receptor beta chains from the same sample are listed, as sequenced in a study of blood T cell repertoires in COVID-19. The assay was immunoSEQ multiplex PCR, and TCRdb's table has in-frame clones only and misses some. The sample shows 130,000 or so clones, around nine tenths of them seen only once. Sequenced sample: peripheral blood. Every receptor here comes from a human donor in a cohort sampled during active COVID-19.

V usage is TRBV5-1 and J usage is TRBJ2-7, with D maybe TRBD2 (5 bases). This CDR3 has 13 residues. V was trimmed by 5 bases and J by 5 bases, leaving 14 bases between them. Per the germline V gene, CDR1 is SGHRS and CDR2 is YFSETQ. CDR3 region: CASSFDSVDEQYF. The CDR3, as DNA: TGCGCCAGCAGTTTCGATAGCGTAGACGAGCAGTACTTC.

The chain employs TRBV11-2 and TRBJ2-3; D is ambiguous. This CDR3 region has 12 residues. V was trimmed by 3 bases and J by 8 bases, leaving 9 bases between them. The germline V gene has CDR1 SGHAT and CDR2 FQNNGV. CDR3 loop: CASSFEVATQYF. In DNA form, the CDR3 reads TGTGCCAGCAGCTTTGAGGTAGCTACGCAGTATTTT.

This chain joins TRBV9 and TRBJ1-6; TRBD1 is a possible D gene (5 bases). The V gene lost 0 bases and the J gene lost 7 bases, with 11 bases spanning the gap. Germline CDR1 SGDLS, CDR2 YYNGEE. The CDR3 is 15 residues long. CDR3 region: CASSVAGGGNSPLHF. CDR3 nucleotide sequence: TGTGCCAGCAGCGTAGCTGGGGGAGGCAATTCACCCCTCCACTTT.

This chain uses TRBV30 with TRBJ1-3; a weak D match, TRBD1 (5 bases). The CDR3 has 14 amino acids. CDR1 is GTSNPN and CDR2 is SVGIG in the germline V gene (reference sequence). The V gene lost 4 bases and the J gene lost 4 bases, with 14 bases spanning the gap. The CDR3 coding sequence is TGTGCCTGGACCTGGGGCAGGGCAGGAAACACCATATATTTT. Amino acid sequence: CAWTWGRAGNTIYF. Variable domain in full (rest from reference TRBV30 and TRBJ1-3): SQTIHQWPATLVQPVGSPLSLECTVEGTSNPNLYWYRQAAGRGLQLLFYSVGIGQISSEVPQNLSASRPQDRQFILSSKKLLLSDSGFYLCAWTWGRAGNTIYFGEGSWLTVV.

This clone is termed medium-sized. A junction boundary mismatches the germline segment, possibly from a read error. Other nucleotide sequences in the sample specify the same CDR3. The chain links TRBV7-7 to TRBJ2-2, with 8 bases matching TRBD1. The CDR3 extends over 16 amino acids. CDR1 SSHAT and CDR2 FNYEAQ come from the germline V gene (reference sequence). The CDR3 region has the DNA TGTGCTAGCAGCGCGACCGGGACAGGCATCACCGGGGAGCTGTTTTTT. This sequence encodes CASSATGTGITGELFF.

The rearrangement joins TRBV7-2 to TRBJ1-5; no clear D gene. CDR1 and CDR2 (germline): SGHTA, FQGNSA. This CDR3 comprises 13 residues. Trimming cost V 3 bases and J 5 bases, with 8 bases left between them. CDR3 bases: TGTGCCAGCAGCTTGTACGGGGATCAGCCCCAGCATTTT. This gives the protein CASSLYGDQPQHF. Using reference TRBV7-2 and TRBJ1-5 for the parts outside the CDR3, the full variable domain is GAGVSQSPSNKVTEKGKDVELRCDPISGHTALYWYRQSLGQGLEFLIYFQGNSAPDKSGLPSDRFSAERTGGSVSTLTIQRTQQEDSAVYLCASSLYGDQPQHFGDGTRLSIL.

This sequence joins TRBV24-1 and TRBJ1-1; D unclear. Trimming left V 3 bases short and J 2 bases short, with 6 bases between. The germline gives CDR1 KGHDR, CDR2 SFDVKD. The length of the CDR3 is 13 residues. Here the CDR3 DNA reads TGTGCCACCAGTGATGAGGTAAACACTGAAGCTTTCTTT. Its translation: CATSDEVNTEAFF.

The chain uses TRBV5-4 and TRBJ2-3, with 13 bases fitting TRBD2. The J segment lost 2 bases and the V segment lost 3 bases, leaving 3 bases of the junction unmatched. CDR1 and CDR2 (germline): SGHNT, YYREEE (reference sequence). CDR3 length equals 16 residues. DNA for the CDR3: TGTGCCAGCAGCTCGGGACTAGCGGGGAACACAGATACGCAGTATTTT. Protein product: CASSSGLAGNTDTQYF.

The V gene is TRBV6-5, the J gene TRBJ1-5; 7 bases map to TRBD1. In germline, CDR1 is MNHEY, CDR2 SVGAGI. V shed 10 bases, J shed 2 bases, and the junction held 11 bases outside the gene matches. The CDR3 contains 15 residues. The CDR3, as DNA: TGTGCCACAAACCAGGGGGTGACGGGCAATCAGCCCCAGCATTTT. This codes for CATNQGVTGNQPQHF.

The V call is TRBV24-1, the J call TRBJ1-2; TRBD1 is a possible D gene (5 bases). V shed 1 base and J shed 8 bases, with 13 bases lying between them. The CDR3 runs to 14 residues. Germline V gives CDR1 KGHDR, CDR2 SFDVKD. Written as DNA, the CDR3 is TGTGCCACCAGTGATTTATCGTCGGGGGTCGGCTACACCTTC. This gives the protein CATSDLSSGVGYTF.

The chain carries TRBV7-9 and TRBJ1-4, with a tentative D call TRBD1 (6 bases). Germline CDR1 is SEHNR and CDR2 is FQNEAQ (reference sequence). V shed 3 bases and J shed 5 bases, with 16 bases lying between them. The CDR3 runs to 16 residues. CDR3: CASSLGGLLENEKLFF. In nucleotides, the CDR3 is TGTGCCAGCAGCTTGGGGGGGCTCCTGGAAAATGAAAAACTGTTTTTT.

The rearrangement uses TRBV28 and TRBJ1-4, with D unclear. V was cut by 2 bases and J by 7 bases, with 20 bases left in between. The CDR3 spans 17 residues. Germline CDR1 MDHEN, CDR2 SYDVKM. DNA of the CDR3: TGTGCCAGCAGTTTAAGCTCGGGAAGGAGGGATAGTGAAAAACTGTTTTTT. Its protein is CASSLSSGRRDSEKLFF. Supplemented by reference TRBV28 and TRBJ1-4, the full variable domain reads DVKVTQSSRYLVKRTGEKVFLECVQDMDHENMFWYRQDPGLGLRLIYFSYDVKMKEKGDIPEGYSVSREKKERFSLILESASTNQTSMYLCASSLSSGRRDSEKLFFGSGTQLSVL.

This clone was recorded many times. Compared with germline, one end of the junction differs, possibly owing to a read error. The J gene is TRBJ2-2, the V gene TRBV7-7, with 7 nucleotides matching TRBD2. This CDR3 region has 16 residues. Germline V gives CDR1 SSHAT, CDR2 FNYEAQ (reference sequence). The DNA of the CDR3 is TGTGCTAGCAGTGCCAGCGGGACTTCGAACACCGGGGAGCTGTTTTTT. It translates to CASSASGTSNTGELFF. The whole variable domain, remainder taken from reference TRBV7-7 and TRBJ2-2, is GAGVSQSPRYKVTKRGQDVTLRCDPISSHATLYWYQQALGQGPEFLTYFNYEAQPDKSGLPSDRFSAERPEGSISTLTIQRTEQRDSAMYRCASSASGTSNTGELFFGEGSRLTVL.

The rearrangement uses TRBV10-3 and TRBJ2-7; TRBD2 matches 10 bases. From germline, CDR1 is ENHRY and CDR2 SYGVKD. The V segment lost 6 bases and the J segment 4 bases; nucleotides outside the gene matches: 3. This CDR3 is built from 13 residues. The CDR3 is CAISRTSGYEQYF. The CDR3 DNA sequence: TGTGCCATCAGCCGGACTAGCGGATACGAGCAGTACTTC.

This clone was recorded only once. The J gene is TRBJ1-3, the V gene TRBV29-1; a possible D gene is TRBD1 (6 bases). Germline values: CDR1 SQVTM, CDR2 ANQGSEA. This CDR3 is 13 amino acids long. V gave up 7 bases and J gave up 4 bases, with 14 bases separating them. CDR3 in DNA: TGCAGCGCCGACGAGGGGGGGGGAAACACCATATATTTT. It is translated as CSADEGGGNTIYF.

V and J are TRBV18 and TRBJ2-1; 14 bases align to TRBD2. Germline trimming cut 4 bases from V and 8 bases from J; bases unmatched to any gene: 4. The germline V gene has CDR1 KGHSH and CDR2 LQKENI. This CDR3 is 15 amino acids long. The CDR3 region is CASSLGLAGVDEQFF. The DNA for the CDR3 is TGTGCCAGCTCACTGGGACTAGCGGGAGTCGATGAGCAGTTCTTC.

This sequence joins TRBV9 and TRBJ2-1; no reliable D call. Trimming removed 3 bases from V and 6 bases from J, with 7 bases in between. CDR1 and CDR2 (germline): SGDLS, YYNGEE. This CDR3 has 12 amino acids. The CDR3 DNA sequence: TGTGCCAGCAGCGCGGAGTTCAATGAGCAGTTCTTC. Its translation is CASSAEFNEQFF.

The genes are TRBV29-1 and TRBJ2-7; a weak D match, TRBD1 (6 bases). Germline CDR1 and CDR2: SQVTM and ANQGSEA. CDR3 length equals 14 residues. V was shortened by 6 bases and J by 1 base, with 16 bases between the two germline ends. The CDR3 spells CSVRGSGLSYEQYF. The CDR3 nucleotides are TGCAGCGTGAGGGGGAGTGGGCTTTCCTACGAGCAGTACTTC.

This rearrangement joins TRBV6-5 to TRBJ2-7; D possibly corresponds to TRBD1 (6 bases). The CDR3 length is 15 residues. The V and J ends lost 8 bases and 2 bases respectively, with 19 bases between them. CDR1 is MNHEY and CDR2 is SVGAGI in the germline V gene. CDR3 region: CASRPAGAEAYEQYF. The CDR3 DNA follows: TGTGCCAGCCGCCCGGCAGGGGCGGAGGCCTACGAGCAGTACTTC.

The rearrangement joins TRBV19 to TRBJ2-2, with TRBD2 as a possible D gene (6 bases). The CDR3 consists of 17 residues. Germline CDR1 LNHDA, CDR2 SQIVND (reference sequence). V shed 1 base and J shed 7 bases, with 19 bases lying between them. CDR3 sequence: CASSIVRGSRYNGELFF. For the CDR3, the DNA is TGTGCCAGTAGTATAGTGCGGGGTTCGAGATACAACGGGGAGCTGTTTTTT.

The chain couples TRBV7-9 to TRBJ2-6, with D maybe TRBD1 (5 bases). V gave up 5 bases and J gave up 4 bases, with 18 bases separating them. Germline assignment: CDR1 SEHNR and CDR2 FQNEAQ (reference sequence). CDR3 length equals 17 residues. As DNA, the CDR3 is TGTGCCAGCAGCCCGGGTTATCAGGGATGGGGGGCCAACGTCCTGACTTTC. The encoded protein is CASSPGYQGWGANVLTF.

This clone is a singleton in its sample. CDR3 region: CASSTSETQYF. The DNA for the CDR3 is TGTGCCAGCAGTACGAGTGAGACCCAGTACTTC. V usage is TRBV5-6 and J usage is TRBJ2-5; D is uncertain. Germline V gives CDR1 SGHDT, CDR2 YYEEEE. Trimming left V 5 bases short and J 5 bases short, with 7 bases between. This CDR3 comprises 11 residues.

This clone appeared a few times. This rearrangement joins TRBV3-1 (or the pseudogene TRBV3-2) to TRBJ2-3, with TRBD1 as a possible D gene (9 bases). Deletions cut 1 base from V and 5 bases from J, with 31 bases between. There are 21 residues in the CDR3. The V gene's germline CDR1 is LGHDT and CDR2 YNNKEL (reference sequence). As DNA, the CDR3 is TGTGCCAGCAGCCAAGGAAGGGGGACAGGGCTGCGGGGGGAGAGTATAGATACGCAGTATTTT. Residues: CASSQGRGTGLRGESIDTQYF.

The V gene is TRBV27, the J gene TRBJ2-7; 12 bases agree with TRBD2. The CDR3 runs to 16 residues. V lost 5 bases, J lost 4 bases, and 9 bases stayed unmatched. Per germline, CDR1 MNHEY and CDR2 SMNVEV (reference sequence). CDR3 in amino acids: CASSPTLAGGQYEQYF. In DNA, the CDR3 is TGTGCCAGCAGTCCTACACTAGCGGGAGGCCAATACGAGCAGTACTTC.